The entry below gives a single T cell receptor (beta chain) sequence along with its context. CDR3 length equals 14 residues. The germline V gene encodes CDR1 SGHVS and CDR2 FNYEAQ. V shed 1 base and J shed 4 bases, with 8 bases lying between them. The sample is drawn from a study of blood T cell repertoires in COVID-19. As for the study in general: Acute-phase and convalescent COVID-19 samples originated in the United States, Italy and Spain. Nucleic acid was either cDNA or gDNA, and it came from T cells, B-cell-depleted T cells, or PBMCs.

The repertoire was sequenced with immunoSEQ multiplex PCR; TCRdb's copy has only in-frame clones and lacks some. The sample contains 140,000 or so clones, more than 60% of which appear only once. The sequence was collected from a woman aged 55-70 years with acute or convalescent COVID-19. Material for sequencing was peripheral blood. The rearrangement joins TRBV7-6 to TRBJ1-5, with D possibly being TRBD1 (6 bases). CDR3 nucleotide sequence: TGTGCCAGCAGCTTAGGGGGGCCAAATCAGCCCCAGCATTTT. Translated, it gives CASSLGGPNQPQHF. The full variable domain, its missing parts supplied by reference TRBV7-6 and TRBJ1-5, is GAGVSQSPRYKVTKRGQDVALRCDPISGHVSLYWYRQALGQGPEFLTYFNYEAQQDKSGLPNDRFSAERPEGSISTLTIQRTEQRDSAMYRCASSLGGPNQPQHFGDGTRLSIL.